Listed here are 10 T cell receptor beta chains from one sample, sequenced in a study of Graves' ophthalmopathy and Graves' hyperthyroidism. Scientists amplified the TCR beta CDR3 regions from RNA transcripts. HTBI-primed first-round RT-PCR preceded second-round multiplex PCR. TCRdb called the multiplex PCR reads again in MiXCR, with one record for every CDR3 protein. The sample yields some 410,000 distinct CDR3 sequences, roughly 21% seen once. Sequenced sample: peripheral blood. These receptors originate from a woman younger than 35 with stable Graves' hyperthyroidism.

This clonotype was picked up many times. This chain links TRBV29-1 with TRBJ2-5; D perhaps matches TRBD1 (6 bases). Germline lookup yields CDR1 SQVTM and CDR2 ANQGSEA. This CDR3 is built from 11 residues. Trimming removed 2 bases at V and 5 bases at J, with 6 bases between. CDR3 DNA: TGCAGCGTTGAACAGGGGGAGACCCAGTACTTC. This encodes CSVEQGETQYF.

This clonotype was seen ten or more times. The chain joins TRBV27 to TRBJ2-7; 7 positions agree with TRBD1. J was trimmed by 3 bases and V by 3 bases; bases with no gene match: 5. This CDR3 spans 14 amino acids. The germline V gene has CDR1 MNHEY and CDR2 SMNVEV (reference sequence). The CDR3 here is CASSFRGRSYEQYF. DNA for the CDR3: TGTGCCAGCAGTTTCAGGGGGAGAAGCTACGAGCAGTACTTC.

This clonotype was found many times. This chain connects TRBV3-1 to TRBJ2-5, with TRBD2 as a possible D gene (5 bases). CDR1 is LGHDT, CDR2 YNNKEL, per germline (reference sequence). V dropped 4 bases and J dropped 5 bases, with 14 bases sitting between them. The CDR3 totals 14 residues. CDR3 bases: TGTGCCAGCAGCCGACATCCGAGGGAGGAGACCCAGTACTTC. As protein: CASSRHPREETQYF.

This clonotype was counted a few times. The gene calls are TRBV7-3 and TRBJ1-1; D remains ambiguous. Germline CDR1 reads SGHTA; CDR2 reads FQGTGA. V was shortened by 4 bases and J by 6 bases, with 12 bases between the two germline ends. The CDR3 runs 13 residues. Here the CDR3 reads CASSSYRRAEAFF. The CDR3 bases are TGTGCCAGCAGCTCTTACAGACGCGCTGAAGCTTTCTTT.

This clonotype came up many times. V usage is TRBV30 and J usage is TRBJ1-2, with 8 bases matching TRBD1. From germline, CDR1 is GTSNPN and CDR2 SVGIG (reference sequence). This CDR3 region has 11 residues. The trim removed 5 bases at V and 8 bases at J, leaving 4 bases unmatched. The CDR3 nucleotides are TGTGCCTGGGGCAGGGGGCGCGGCTACACCTTC. Its protein is CAWGRGRGYTF.

This clonotype was seen many times. This chain connects TRBV27 to TRBJ2-7; TRBD2 is a possible D gene (6 bases). There are 16 residues in the CDR3. Deletions cut 5 bases from V and 2 bases from J, with 19 bases between. CDR1 and CDR2 (germline): MNHEY, SMNVEV (reference sequence). In DNA, the CDR3 is TGTGCCAGCAGTCCCCACAGGTTCGGAGGGGCCTACGAGCAGTACTTC. This sequence encodes CASSPHRFGGAYEQYF.

The CDR3 loop reads CASRRDLYGYTF. The CDR3 nucleotides read TGTGCCAGCAGGCGGGATCTCTATGGCTACACCTTC. The chain is built from TRBV12-3 or TRBV12-4 and TRBJ1-2; D unclear. The germline V and J ends were trimmed by 6 bases and 4 bases, with 9 bases remaining between them. The CDR3 has 12 residues.

The chain uses TRBV6-5 and TRBJ2-7, with TRBD1 matching 11 bases. The CDR3 consists of 15 residues. Germline assignment: CDR1 MNHEY and CDR2 SVGAGI. J was trimmed by 3 bases and V by 5 bases; bases with no gene match: 6. CDR3 sequence: CASSNRDRGNYEQYF. The CDR3 region has the DNA TGTGCCAGCAGTAACCGGGACAGGGGGAACTACGAGCAGTACTTC.

In this sample, this clonotype turned up many times. The chain joins TRBV28 to TRBJ2-7; D call uncertain. V was cut by 1 base and J by 1 base, with 8 bases left in between. CDR3 length equals 14 residues. CDR1 MDHEN and CDR2 SYDVKM come from the germline V gene. CDR3 DNA: TGTGCCAGCAGTTTATTGTACGATTCCTACGAGCAGTACTTC. Translation gives CASSLLYDSYEQYF.

This clonotype was seen at least ten times. This chain connects TRBV30 to TRBJ2-7, with 9 nucleotides matching TRBD1. From germline, CDR1 is GTSNPN and CDR2 SVGIG (reference sequence). The CDR3 sequence is 13 residues long. The V and J ends lost 3 bases and 3 bases, in that order; junction bases with no gene match: 3. Written as DNA, the CDR3 is TGTGCCTGGAGCCGGGACAGGGACTACGAGCAGTACTTC. This gives the protein CAWSRDRDYEQYF.